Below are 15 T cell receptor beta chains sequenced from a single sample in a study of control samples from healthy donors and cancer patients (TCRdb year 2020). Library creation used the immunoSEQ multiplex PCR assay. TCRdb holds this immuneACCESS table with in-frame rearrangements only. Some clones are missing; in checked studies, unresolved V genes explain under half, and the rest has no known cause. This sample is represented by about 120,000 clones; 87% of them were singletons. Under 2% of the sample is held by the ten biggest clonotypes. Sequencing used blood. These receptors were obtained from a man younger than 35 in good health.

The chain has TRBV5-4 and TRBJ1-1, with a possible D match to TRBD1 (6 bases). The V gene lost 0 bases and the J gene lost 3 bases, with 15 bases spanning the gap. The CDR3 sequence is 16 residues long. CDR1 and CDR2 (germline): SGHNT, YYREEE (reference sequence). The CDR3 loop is CASSLGGAGGYTEAFF. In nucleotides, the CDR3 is TGTGCCAGCAGCTTGGGGGGGGCCGGGGGGTACACTGAAGCTTTCTTT.

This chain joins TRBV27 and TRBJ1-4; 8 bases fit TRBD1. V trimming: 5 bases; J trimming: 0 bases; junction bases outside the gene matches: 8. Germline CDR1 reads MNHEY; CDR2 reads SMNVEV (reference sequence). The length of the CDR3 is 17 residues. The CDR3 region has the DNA TGTGCCAGCAGTCTCAGGGGGCAGAGGGCAACTAATGAAAAACTGTTTTTT. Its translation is CASSLRGQRATNEKLFF. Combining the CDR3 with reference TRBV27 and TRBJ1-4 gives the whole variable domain EAQVTQNPRYLITVTGKKLTVTCSQNMNHEYMSWYRQDPGLGLRQIYYSMNVEVTDKGDVPEGYKVSRKEKRNFPLILESPSPNQTSLYFCASSLRGQRATNEKLFFGSGTQLSVL.

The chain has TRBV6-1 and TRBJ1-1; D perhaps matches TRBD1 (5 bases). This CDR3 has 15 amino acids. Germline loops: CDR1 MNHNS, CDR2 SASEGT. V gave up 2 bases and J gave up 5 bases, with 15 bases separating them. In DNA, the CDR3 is TGTGCCAGCAGTGAACGGACACCCCTGGGGACTGAAGCTTTCTTT. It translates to CASSERTPLGTEAFF.

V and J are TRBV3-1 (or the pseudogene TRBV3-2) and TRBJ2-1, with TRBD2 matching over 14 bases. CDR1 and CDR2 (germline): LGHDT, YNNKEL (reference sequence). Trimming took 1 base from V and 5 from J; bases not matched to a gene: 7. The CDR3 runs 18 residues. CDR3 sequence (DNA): TGTGCCAGCAGCCAAGTGGGATTGGGACTAGCGGGAGACAATGAGCAGTTCTTC. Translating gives CASSQVGLGLAGDNEQFF.

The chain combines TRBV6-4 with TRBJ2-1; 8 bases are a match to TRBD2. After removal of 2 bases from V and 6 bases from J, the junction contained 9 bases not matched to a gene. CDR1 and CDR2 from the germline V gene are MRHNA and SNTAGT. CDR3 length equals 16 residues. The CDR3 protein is CASSDRAGAPGNEQFF. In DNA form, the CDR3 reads TGTGCCAGCAGTGACCGAGCGGGGGCGCCCGGCAATGAGCAGTTCTTC.

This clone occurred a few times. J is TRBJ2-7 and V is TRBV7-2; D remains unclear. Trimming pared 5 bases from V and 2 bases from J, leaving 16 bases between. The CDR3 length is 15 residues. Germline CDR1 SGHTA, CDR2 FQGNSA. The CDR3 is CASSPHSSKAYEQYF. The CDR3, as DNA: TGTGCCAGCAGCCCCCACAGTTCTAAGGCCTACGAGCAGTACTTC.

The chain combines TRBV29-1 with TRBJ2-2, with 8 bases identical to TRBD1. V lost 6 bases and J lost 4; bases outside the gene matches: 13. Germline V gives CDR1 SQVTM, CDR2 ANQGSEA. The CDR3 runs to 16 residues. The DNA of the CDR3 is TGCAGCGTACACCGCCAGGGGGCGGAAAGCACCGGGGAGCTGTTTTTT. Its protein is CSVHRQGAESTGELFF.

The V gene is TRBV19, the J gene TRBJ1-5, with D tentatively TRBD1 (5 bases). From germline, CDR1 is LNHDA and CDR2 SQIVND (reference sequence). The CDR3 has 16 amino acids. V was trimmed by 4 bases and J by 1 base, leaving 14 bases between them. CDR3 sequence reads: CASSRGFGSSNQPQHF. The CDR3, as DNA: TGTGCCAGTAGTAGGGGCTTTGGTTCCAGCAATCAGCCCCAGCATTTT. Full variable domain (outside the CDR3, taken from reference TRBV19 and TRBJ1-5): DGGITQSPKYLFRKEGQNVTLSCEQNLNHDAMYWYRQDPGQGLRLIYYSQIVNDFQKGDIAEGYSVSREKKESFPLTVTSAQKNPTAFYLCASSRGFGSSNQPQHFGDGTRLSIL.

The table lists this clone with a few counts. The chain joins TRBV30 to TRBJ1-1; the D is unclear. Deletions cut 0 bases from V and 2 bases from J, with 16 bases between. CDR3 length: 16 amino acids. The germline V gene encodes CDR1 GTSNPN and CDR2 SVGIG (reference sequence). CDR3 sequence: CAWSVRGDLLNTEAFF. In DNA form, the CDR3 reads TGTGCCTGGAGTGTACGGGGAGACCTTTTAAACACTGAAGCTTTCTTT.

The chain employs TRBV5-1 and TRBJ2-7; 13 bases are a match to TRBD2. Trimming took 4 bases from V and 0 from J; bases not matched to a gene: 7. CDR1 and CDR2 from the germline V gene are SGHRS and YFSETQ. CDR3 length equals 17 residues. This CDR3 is CASSLGLAGDPSYEQYF. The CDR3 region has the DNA TGCGCCAGCAGCCTCGGACTAGCGGGAGACCCCTCCTACGAGCAGTACTTC.

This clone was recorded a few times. The CDR3 here is CATRAGYSGRDNEQFF. The CDR3 DNA sequence: TGCGCCACCCGTGCAGGATATAGCGGGAGGGACAATGAGCAGTTCTTC. This rearrangement joins TRBV5-1 to TRBJ2-1, with 11 bases lining up with TRBD2. The CDR3 has 16 residues. Germline-derived CDR1 and CDR2 are SGHRS and YFSETQ. Trimming took 9 bases from V and 5 from J; bases not matched to a gene: 13.

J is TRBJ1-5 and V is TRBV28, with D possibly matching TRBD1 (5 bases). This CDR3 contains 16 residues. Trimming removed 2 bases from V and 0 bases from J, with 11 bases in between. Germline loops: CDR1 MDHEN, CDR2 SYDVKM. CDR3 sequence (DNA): TGTGCCAGCAGTTTAGGGGCCAGTTATAGCAATCAGCCCCAGCATTTT. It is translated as CASSLGASYSNQPQHF.

In nucleotides, the CDR3 is TGTGCCTTCGGGACTTCCGAATTAGCAGATACGCAGTATTTT. Translating gives CAFGTSELADTQYF. The chain couples TRBV28 to TRBJ2-3; maybe TRBD2 (6 bases). The CDR3 runs 14 residues. Trimming cost V 11 bases and J 4 bases, with 19 bases left between them. Germline CDR1 reads MDHEN; CDR2 reads SYDVKM.

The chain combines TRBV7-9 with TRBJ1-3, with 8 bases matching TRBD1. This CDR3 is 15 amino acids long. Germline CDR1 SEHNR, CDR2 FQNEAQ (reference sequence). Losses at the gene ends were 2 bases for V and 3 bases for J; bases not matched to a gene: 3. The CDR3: CASSLSQGVGNTIYF. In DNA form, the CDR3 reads TGTGCCAGCAGCTTATCACAGGGGGTTGGAAACACCATATATTTT.

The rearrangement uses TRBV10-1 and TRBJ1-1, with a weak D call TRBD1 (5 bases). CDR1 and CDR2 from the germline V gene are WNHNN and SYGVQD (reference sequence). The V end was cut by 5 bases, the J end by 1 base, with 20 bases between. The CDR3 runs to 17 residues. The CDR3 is CASSRGGKSRGNTEAFF. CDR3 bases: TGCGCCAGCAGTCGGGGCGGGAAGAGTCGGGGGAACACTGAAGCTTTCTTT.